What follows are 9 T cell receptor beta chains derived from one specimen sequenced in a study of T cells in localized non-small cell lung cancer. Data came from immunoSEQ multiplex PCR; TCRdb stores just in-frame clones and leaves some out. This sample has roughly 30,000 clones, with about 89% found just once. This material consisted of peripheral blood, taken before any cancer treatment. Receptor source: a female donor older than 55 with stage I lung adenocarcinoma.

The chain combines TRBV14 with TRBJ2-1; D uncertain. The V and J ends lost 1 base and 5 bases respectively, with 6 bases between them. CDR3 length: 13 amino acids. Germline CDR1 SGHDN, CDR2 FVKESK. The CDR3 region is CASSQVTDNEQFF. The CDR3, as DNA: TGTGCCAGCAGCCAAGTGACGGACAATGAGCAGTTCTTC.

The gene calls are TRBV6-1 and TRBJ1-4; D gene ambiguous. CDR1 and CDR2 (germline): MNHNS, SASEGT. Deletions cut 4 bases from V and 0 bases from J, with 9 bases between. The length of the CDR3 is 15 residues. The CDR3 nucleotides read TGTGCCAGCAGTGCGGGCGGAACAACTAATGAAAAACTGTTTTTT. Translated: CASSAGGTTNEKLFF.

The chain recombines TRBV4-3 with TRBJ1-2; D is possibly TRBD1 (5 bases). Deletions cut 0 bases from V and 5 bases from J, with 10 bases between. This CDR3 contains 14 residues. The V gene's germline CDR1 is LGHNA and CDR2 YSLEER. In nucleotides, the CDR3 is TGCGCCAGCAGCCAAGATTTGGGGGTTTATGGCTACACCTTC. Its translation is CASSQDLGVYGYTF.

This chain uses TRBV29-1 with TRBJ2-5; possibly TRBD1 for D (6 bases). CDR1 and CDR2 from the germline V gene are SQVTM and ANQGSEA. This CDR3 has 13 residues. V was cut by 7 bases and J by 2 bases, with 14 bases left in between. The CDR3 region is CSASTGAQETQYF. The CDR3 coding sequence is TGCAGCGCTTCGACAGGAGCTCAAGAGACCCAGTACTTC.

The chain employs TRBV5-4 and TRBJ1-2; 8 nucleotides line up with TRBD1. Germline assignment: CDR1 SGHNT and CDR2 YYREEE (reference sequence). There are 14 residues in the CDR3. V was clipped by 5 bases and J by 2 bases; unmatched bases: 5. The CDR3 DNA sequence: TGTGCCAGCAGGGACAGGGTACTCAACTATGGCTACACCTTC. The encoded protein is CASRDRVLNYGYTF. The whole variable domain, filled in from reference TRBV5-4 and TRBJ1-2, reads ETGVTQSPTHLIKTRGQQVTLRCSSQSGHNTVSWYQQALGQGPQFIFQYYREEENGRGNFPPRFSGLQFPNYSSELNVNALELDDSALYLCASRDRVLNYGYTFGSGTRLTVV.

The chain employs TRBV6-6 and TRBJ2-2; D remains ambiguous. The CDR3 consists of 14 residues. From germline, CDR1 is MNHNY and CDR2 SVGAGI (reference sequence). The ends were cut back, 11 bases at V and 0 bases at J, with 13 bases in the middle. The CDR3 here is CAYLVKANTGELFF. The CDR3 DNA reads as TGTGCCTATCTCGTAAAGGCGAACACCGGGGAGCTGTTTTTT.

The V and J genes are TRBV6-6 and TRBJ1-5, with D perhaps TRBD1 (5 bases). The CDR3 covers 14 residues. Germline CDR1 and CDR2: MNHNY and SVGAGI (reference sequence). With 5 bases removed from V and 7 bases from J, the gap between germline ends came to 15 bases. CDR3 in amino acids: CASSLQGWGQPQHF. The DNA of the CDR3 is TGTGCCAGCAGTCTTCAGGGATGGGGACAGCCCCAGCATTTT.

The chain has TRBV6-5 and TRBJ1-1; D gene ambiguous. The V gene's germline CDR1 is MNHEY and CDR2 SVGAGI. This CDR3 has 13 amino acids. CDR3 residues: CGSYSLDGTEAFF. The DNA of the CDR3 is TGTGGCAGTTACAGCTTAGATGGCACTGAAGCTTTCTTT.

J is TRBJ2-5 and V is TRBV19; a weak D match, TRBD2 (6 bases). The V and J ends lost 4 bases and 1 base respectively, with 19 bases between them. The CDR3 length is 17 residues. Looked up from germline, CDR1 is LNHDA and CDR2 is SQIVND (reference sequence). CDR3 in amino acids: CASSSPPGVRVQETQYF. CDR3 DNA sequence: TGTGCCAGTAGTAGCCCACCGGGAGTTAGAGTCCAAGAGACCCAGTACTTC.